A selection of T cell receptor beta chains follows, all from one sample in a study of blood T cell repertoires in COVID-19. Generated by immunoSEQ multiplex PCR, the TCRdb table keeps only in-frame clones and is missing some. The profile shows around 250,000 clones, roughly 84% of them singletons. Source material: peripheral blood. These receptors all come from a human donor in a cohort sampled during active COVID-19. Each CDR3 is given with its conserved first and last residue. A D gene is named only where the DNA matches it firmly. Size is stated for part of the rows, as once, few or many counts, or as a class when the clone is expanded.

j_call: TRBJ2-4; v_call: TRBV15; clone_size: once; d_call: -; cdr3_nt: TGTGCCACCAGCAGAGAAGGGGTTCAAAACATTCAGTACTTC; cdr3_aa: CATSREGVQNIQYF
j_call: TRBJ1-2; v_call: TRBV18; clone_size: once; d_call: TRBD1; cdr3_nt: TGTGCCAGCTCACCACCAGGGCAGGGGGCGTCGTATGGCTACACCTTC; cdr3_aa: CASSPPGQGASYGYTF
j_call: TRBJ2-1; v_call: TRBV3-1/TRBV3-2; clone_size: -; d_call: -; cdr3_nt: TGTGCCAGCAGCCAAGATTGGGACATGGGTGAGCAGTTCTTC; cdr3_aa: CASSQDWDMGEQFF
j_call: TRBJ2-2; v_call: TRBV5-1; clone_size: once; d_call: TRBD1; cdr3_nt: TGCGCCAGCAGCACGGGACAGCGCAACACCGGGGAGCTGTTTTTT; cdr3_aa: CASSTGQRNTGELFF
j_call: TRBJ1-2; v_call: TRBV7-9; clone_size: -; d_call: -; cdr3_nt: TGTGCCAGCAGCTTAGGTCCTGGCAGGGTTGACTATGGCTACACCTTC; cdr3_aa: CASSLGPGRVDYGYTF
j_call: TRBJ2-2; v_call: TRBV28; clone_size: -; d_call: TRBD2; cdr3_nt: TGTGCCAGCAGTACCCTAGCGGGGGCCAACACCGGGGAGCTGTTTTTT; cdr3_aa: CASSTLAGANTGELFF
j_call: TRBJ1-6; v_call: TRBV4-3; clone_size: -; d_call: -; cdr3_nt: TGCGCCAGCAGCCACACCGACAGTAGGAATTCACCCCTCCACTTT; cdr3_aa: CASSHTDSRNSPLHF
j_call: TRBJ1-3; v_call: TRBV11-3; clone_size: -; d_call: TRBD1; cdr3_nt: TGTGCCAGCAGCTCGGGACAGAACTCTGGAAACACCATATATTTT; cdr3_aa: CASSSGQNSGNTIYF
j_call: TRBJ1-1; v_call: TRBV10-1; clone_size: -; d_call: -; cdr3_nt: TGCGCCAGCAGCAAGGCCGGGGTCAGAGCTTTCTTT; cdr3_aa: CASSKAGVRAFF
j_call: TRBJ2-1; v_call: TRBV5-1; clone_size: -; d_call: -; cdr3_nt: TGCGCCAGCAGCTTCGACGGGGAGCCTCTCAATGAGCAGTTCTTC; cdr3_aa: CASSFDGEPLNEQFF
j_call: TRBJ1-2; v_call: TRBV29-1; clone_size: few; d_call: -; cdr3_nt: TGCAGCGTACAGGGCGTTGGCTACACCTTC; cdr3_aa: CSVQGVGYTF
j_call: TRBJ2-2; v_call: TRBV2; clone_size: -; d_call: TRBD2; cdr3_nt: TGTGCCAGCACCAGCGGGAGGGGGGCCACCGGGGAGCTGTTTTTT; cdr3_aa: CASTSGRGATGELFF
j_call: TRBJ2-3; v_call: TRBV7-7; clone_size: -; d_call: TRBD2; cdr3_nt: TGTGCTGTAGCGGGGGGGCTTCAAGATACGCAGTATTTT; cdr3_aa: CAVAGGLQDTQYF
j_call: TRBJ1-1; v_call: TRBV9; clone_size: once; d_call: -; cdr3_nt: TGTGCCAGCAGCACCCGTCCTGGACAGAACACTGAAGCTTTCTTT; cdr3_aa: CASSTRPGQNTEAFF
j_call: TRBJ2-5; v_call: TRBV6-5; clone_size: -; d_call: -; cdr3_nt: TGTGCCAGCAGAGTCAGGGGTACCCCTCAAGAGACCCAGTACTTC; cdr3_aa: CASRVRGTPQETQYF
j_call: TRBJ1-2; v_call: TRBV28; clone_size: -; d_call: TRBD1; cdr3_nt: TGTGCCAGCAGTCAACCGGGACAGGGGCAACCAAAAGGCGGCTACACCTTC; cdr3_aa: CASSQPGQGQPKGGYTF
j_call: TRBJ1-1; v_call: TRBV5-4; clone_size: -; d_call: -; cdr3_nt: TGTGCCAGCAGCTTGAATCCGCGGTTGAACACTGAAGCTTTCTTT; cdr3_aa: CASSLNPRLNTEAFF
j_call: TRBJ2-7; v_call: TRBV15; clone_size: -; d_call: TRBD1; cdr3_nt: TGTGCCACCAGCTTTAACCGGGCCAGGGGGACCTACGAGCAGTACTTC; cdr3_aa: CATSFNRARGTYEQYF
j_call: TRBJ2-7; v_call: TRBV5-1; clone_size: -; d_call: -; cdr3_nt: TGCGCCAGCAGCCTGAACAGGGATTCCTACGAGCAGTACTTC; cdr3_aa: CASSLNRDSYEQYF
j_call: TRBJ1-1; v_call: TRBV5-1; clone_size: -; d_call: -; cdr3_nt: TGCGCCAGCAGCTTGGAACCAGGGGCGGGTGAAGCTTTCTTT; cdr3_aa: CASSLEPGAGEAFF
j_call: TRBJ2-3; v_call: TRBV5-5; clone_size: -; d_call: TRBD2; cdr3_nt: TGTGCCAGCAGCTTGGTCCGCGGGAGTGGGACAGATACGCAGTATTTT; cdr3_aa: CASSLVRGSGTDTQYF
j_call: TRBJ2-1; v_call: TRBV4-3; clone_size: -; d_call: TRBD2; cdr3_nt: TGCGCCAGCAGCCAAGTCCGGACTAGCTACAATGAGCAGTTCTTC; cdr3_aa: CASSQVRTSYNEQFF
j_call: TRBJ2-3; v_call: TRBV29-1; clone_size: -; d_call: TRBD2; cdr3_nt: TGCAGCGTTCCGACTAGCGGGAGCACAGATACGCAGTATTTT; cdr3_aa: CSVPTSGSTDTQYF
j_call: TRBJ1-1; v_call: TRBV29-1; clone_size: -; d_call: -; cdr3_nt: TGCAGCGTTGAAACCCGCTCGACAGGAGTGAACACTGAAGCTTTCTTT; cdr3_aa: CSVETRSTGVNTEAFF
j_call: TRBJ2-3; v_call: TRBV2; clone_size: -; d_call: TRBD1; cdr3_nt: TGTGCCAGCAGTACGACAGGGCGCGATACGCAGTATTTT; cdr3_aa: CASSTTGRDTQYF
j_call: TRBJ1-5; v_call: TRBV19; clone_size: -; d_call: -; cdr3_nt: TGTGCCAGTAGTACAGGGCCCGGACGCAATCAGCCCCAGCATTTT; cdr3_aa: CASSTGPGRNQPQHF
j_call: TRBJ2-5; v_call: TRBV24-1; clone_size: -; d_call: -; cdr3_nt: TGTGCCACAGCCAGAGGGGGGGACGAGACCCAGTACTTC; cdr3_aa: CATARGGDETQYF
j_call: TRBJ2-7; v_call: TRBV19; clone_size: -; d_call: -; cdr3_nt: TGTGCCAGTAGTATGGTTTCGCCTACTAGATCCAGCTCCTACGAGCAGTACTTC; cdr3_aa: CASSMVSPTRSSSYEQYF
j_call: TRBJ2-2; v_call: TRBV3-1/TRBV3-2; clone_size: -; d_call: TRBD2; cdr3_nt: TGTGCCAGCAGCTCCGAATTAGCGGGAGGGCTAAGGGCCGGGGAGCTGTTTTTT; cdr3_aa: CASSSELAGGLRAGELFF
j_call: TRBJ2-7; v_call: TRBV27; clone_size: -; d_call: -; cdr3_nt: TGTGCCAGCAGTTTAAGAGGACACAACTACGAGCAGTACTTC; cdr3_aa: CASSLRGHNYEQYF
j_call: TRBJ1-2; v_call: TRBV5-4; clone_size: -; d_call: TRBD1; cdr3_nt: TGTGCCAGCAGCTTGGGGACAGGGGGCCTCTATGGCTACACCTTC; cdr3_aa: CASSLGTGGLYGYTF